The next 12 T cell receptor beta chains were all read from a single sample in a study of blood T cell repertoires in COVID-19. The repertoire was sequenced with immunoSEQ multiplex PCR; TCRdb's copy has only in-frame clones and lacks some. The sample shows about 180,000 clones, 80% to 90% of them seen only once. Specimen: peripheral blood. The receptors shown here come from a woman between 45 and 65 years old with COVID-19, enrolled during active disease.

The chain links TRBV3-1 (or the pseudogene TRBV3-2) to TRBJ2-7; 11 nucleotides agree with TRBD1. V lost 0 bases, J lost 0 bases, and 1 base stayed unmatched. CDR1 and CDR2 (germline): LGHDT, YNNKEL (reference sequence). This CDR3 contains 16 residues. The CDR3 sequence: CASSQEGQGASYEQYF. Written as DNA, the CDR3 is TGTGCCAGCAGCCAAGAAGGACAGGGGGCCTCCTACGAGCAGTACTTC.

V gene TRBV6-1 combines with J gene TRBJ1-2; D may be TRBD1 (5 bases). Per the germline V gene, CDR1 is MNHNS and CDR2 is SASEGT. This CDR3 is built from 14 residues. V was clipped by 1 base and J by 3 bases, with 9 bases between them. The CDR3 loop is CASSEGGDDYGYTF. CDR3 sequence (DNA): TGTGCCAGCAGTGAAGGGGGGGATGACTATGGCTACACCTTC.

This sequence joins TRBV18 and TRBJ1-1; D unresolved. This CDR3 comprises 14 residues. Germline V gives CDR1 KGHSH, CDR2 LQKENI. Deletions cut 0 bases from V and 0 bases from J, with 5 bases between. CDR3 amino acids: CASSPPRMNTEAFF. The CDR3 DNA reads TGTGCCAGCTCACCACCCAGGATGAACACTGAAGCTTTCTTT. The full variable domain, with the rest looked up from reference TRBV18 and TRBJ1-1, is NAGVMQNPRHLVRRRGQEARLRCSPMKGHSHVYWYRQLPEEGLKFMVYLQKENIIDESGMPKERFSAEFPKEGPSILRIQQVVRGDSAAYFCASSPPRMNTEAFFGQGTRLTVV.

The CDR3 DNA follows: TGCGCCAGCAGCCAAGCGGCGGGGTTTACCTACGAGCAGTACTTC. It codes for CASSQAAGFTYEQYF. The chain couples TRBV4-1 to TRBJ2-7; TRBD2 is a possible D gene (6 bases). The CDR3 is 15 residues long. With 1 base removed from V and 2 bases from J, the gap between germline ends came to 12 bases. CDR1 is MGHRA and CDR2 is YSYEKL in the germline V gene.

V usage is TRBV10-3 and J usage is TRBJ2-5; tentative D call: TRBD1 (8 bases). The CDR3 runs 16 residues. Germline V lookup: CDR1 ENHRY, CDR2 SYGVKD. With 3 bases removed from V and 5 bases from J, the gap between germline ends came to 19 bases. The CDR3 DNA sequence: TGTGCCATCAGTGACCTTAACGACAGGGGAGGGGAGACCCAGTACTTC. Translation gives CAISDLNDRGGETQYF.

This clone has a single count. The rearrangement uses TRBV6-5 and TRBJ2-5, with D possibly TRBD2 on 5 matching bases. Germline values: CDR1 MNHEY, CDR2 SVGAGI. V was shortened by 2 bases and J by 4 bases, with 11 bases between the two germline ends. The CDR3 has 14 residues. The CDR3: CASSYGLGGETQYF. CDR3 coding DNA: TGTGCCAGCAGTTACGGGCTAGGAGGAGAGACCCAGTACTTC.

This sequence joins TRBV6-5 and TRBJ2-7; 8 nucleotides agree with TRBD1. V was clipped by 3 bases and J by 5 bases; unmatched bases: 6. The germline V gene encodes CDR1 MNHEY and CDR2 SVGAGI. The CDR3 extends over 14 amino acids. The CDR3 DNA reads as TGTGCCAGCAGTTATATTCGACAGGGGAACGAGCAGTACTTC. It yields the protein CASSYIRQGNEQYF.

V usage is TRBV7-9 and J usage is TRBJ2-1, with TRBD2 identical over 9 bases. V lost 1 base to trimming and J lost 2 bases; unmatched junction nucleotides: 6. This CDR3 has 17 amino acids. Germline loops: CDR1 SEHNR, CDR2 FQNEAQ (reference sequence). The CDR3 DNA is TGTGCCAGCAGCTTAGGAGTTGCGGGGGGGACCTACAATGAGCAGTTCTTC. Translation gives CASSLGVAGGTYNEQFF. Full variable domain (outside the CDR3, taken from reference TRBV7-9 and TRBJ2-1): DTGVSQNPRHKITKRGQNVTFRCDPISEHNRLYWYRQTLGQGPEFLTYFQNEAQLEKSRLLSDRFSAERPKGSFSTLEIQRTEQGDSAMYLCASSLGVAGGTYNEQFFGPGTRLTVL.

The chain is built from TRBV6-6 and TRBJ2-7; possible D gene TRBD2, 6 bases. This CDR3 is 14 amino acids long. Germline V gene lookup returns CDR1 MNHNY and CDR2 SVGAGI (reference sequence). The V end was cut by 1 base, the J end by 0 bases, with 7 bases between. The CDR3 region is CASSYWGDSYEQYF. The CDR3 DNA reads as TGTGCCAGCAGTTACTGGGGGGACTCCTACGAGCAGTACTTC.

The chain employs TRBV9 and TRBJ2-1, with 11 bases matching TRBD2. The junction had 6 bases not matched to a gene; V was cut back by 4 bases and J by 3 bases. CDR3 size: 16 residues. The germline V gene has CDR1 SGDLS and CDR2 YYNGEE. DNA for the CDR3: TGTGCCAGCAGCCCGACTAGCGGGAATTACTACAATGAGCAGTTCTTC. This gives the protein CASSPTSGNYYNEQFF.

This chain links TRBV5-6 with TRBJ1-6, with D possibly TRBD1 on 5 matching bases. Germline assignment: CDR1 SGHDT and CDR2 YYEEEE. The V end lost 1 base, the J end lost 6 bases, and 8 bases lay between the germline ends. This CDR3 region has 14 residues. The DNA for the CDR3 is TGTGCCAGCAGCTTGACAGGCGCTAATTCACCCCTCCACTTT. Its translation is CASSLTGANSPLHF.

The chain uses TRBV3-1 (or the pseudogene TRBV3-2) and TRBJ2-5; D is possibly TRBD2 (6 bases). The CDR3 extends over 16 amino acids. Germline V lookup: CDR1 LGHDT, CDR2 YNNKEL (reference sequence). V gave up 7 bases and J gave up 2 bases, with 20 bases separating them. The CDR3 protein is CASTPGGGAPQETQYF. The CDR3 nucleotides read TGTGCCAGCACCCCAGGTGGCGGGGCCCCTCAAGAGACCCAGTACTTC.